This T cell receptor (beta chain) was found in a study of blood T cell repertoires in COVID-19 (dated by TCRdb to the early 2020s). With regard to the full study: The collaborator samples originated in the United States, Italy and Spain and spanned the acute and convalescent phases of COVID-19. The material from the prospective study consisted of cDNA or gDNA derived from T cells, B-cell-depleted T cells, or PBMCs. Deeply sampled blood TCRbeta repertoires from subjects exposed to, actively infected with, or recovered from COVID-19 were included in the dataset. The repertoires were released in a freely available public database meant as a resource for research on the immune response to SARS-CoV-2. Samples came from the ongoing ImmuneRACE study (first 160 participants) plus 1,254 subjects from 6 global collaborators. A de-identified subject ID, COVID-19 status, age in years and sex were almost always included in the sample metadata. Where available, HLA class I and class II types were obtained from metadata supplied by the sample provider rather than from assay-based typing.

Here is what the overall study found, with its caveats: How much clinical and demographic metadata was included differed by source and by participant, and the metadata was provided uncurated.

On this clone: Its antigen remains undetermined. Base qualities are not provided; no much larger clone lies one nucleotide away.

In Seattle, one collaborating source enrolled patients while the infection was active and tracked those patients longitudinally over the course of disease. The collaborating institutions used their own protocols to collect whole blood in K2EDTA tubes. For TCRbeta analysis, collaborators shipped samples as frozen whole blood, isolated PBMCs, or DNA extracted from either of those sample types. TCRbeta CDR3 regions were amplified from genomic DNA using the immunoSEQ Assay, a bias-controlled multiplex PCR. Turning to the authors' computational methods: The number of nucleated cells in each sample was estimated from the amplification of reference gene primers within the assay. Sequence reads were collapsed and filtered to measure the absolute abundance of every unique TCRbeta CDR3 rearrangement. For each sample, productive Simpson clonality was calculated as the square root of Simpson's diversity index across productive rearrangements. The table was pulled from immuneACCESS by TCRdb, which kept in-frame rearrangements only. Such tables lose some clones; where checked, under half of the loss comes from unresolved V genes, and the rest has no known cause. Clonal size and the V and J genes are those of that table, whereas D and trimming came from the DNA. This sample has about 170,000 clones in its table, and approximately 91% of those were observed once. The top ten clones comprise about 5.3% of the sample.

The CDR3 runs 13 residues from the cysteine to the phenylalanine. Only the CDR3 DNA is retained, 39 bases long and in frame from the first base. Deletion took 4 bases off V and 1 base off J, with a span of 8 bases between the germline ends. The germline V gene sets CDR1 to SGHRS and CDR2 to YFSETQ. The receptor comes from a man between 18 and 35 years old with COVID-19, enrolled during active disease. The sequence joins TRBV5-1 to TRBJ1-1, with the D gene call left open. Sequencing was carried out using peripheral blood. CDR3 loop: CASSRLENTEAFF. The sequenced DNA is TGCGCCAGCAGCCGCTTAGAGAACACTGAAGCTTTCTTT.